The TCR beta chain under discussion was sequenced for a study of CD8 T cells in ankylosing spondylitis. Findings and limits, study-wide: Clones tied to disease were said to be significantly enriched in matched ankylosing spondylitis synovial fluid. In reactive arthritis synovial fluid and blood, some motif variants had been reported before. Ankylosing spondylitis blood appeared to be characterized by a TCR beta motif of eight or nine highly homologous variants.

This clonotype was detected many times. The antigen remains unidentified. The authors made TCR beta libraries by quantitative 5'-RACE with molecular barcodes. MiXCR, run by TCRdb on the 5' RACE reads, gives a single entry per CDR3 protein. The sample carries 150,000 or so distinct CDR3 sequences, more than 9% recorded once. Trimming removed 0 bases from V and 0 bases from J, with 7 bases in between. The length of the CDR3 is 15 residues. Germline V lookup: CDR1 SGDLS, CDR2 YYNGEE. This sequence was found in a male donor with ankylosing spondylitis or in good health (not recorded which). Sequenced sample: blood, either unsorted or a sorted T cell fraction (not recorded which). The rearrangement uses TRBV9 and TRBJ1-3; D unresolved. The CDR3 is CASSVAVSSGNTIYF. For the CDR3, the DNA is TGTGCCAGCAGCGTAGCGGTCAGCTCTGGAAACACCATATATTTT.